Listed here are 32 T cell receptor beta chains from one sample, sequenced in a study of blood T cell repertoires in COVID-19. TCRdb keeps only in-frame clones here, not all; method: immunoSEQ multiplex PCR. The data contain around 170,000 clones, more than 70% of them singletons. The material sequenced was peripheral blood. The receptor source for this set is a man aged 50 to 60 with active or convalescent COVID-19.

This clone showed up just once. The DNA for the CDR3 is TGTGCCAGCTCACCCGCGACAGGGAACACTGAAGCTTTCTTT. Translation gives CASSPATGNTEAFF. The chain has TRBV18 and TRBJ1-1; TRBD1 is a possible D gene (6 bases). The CDR3 has 14 residues. The V end was cut by 3 bases, the J end by 1 base, with 9 bases between. Germline V gene data show CDR1 as KGHSH and CDR2 as LQKENI.

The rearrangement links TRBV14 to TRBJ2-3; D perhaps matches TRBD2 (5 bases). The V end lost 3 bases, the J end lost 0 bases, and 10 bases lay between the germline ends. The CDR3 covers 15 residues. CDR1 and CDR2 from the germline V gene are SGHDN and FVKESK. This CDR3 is CASSQNAGSTDTQYF. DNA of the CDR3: TGTGCCAGCAGCCAGAACGCGGGTAGCACAGATACGCAGTATTTT. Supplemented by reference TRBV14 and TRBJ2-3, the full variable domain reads EAGVTQFPSHSVIEKGQTVTLRCDPISGHDNLYWYRRVMGKEIKFLLHFVKESKQDESGMPNNRFLAERTGGTYSTLKVQPAELEDSGVYFCASSQNAGSTDTQYFGPGTRLTVL.

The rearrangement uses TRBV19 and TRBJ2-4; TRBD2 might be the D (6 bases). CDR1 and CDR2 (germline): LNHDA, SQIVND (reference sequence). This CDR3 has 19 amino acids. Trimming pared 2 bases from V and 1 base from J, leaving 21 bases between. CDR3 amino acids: CASSITGVRVALAKNIQYF. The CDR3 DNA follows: TGTGCCAGTAGTATAACGGGAGTACGGGTTGCCTTGGCCAAAAACATTCAGTACTTC.

The CDR3 DNA reads as TGTGCCAGCAGCCCTGACTGGAACACTGAAGCTTTCTTT. Its translation: CASSPDWNTEAFF. The chain carries TRBV16 and TRBJ1-1; D not certain. V was clipped by 4 bases and J by 1 base, with 7 bases between them. The germline gives CDR1 KGHSY, CDR2 FQNENV. The CDR3 has 13 residues.

CDR3 in amino acids: CASSPGEQVNYGYTF. The CDR3 nucleotides are TGTGCCAGCAGTCCTGGGGAGCAAGTTAACTATGGCTACACCTTC. V gene TRBV6-5 combines with J gene TRBJ1-2; D remains unclear. This CDR3 has 15 residues. Germline lookup yields CDR1 MNHEY and CDR2 SVGAGI. V was trimmed by 5 bases and J by 1 base, leaving 14 bases between them.

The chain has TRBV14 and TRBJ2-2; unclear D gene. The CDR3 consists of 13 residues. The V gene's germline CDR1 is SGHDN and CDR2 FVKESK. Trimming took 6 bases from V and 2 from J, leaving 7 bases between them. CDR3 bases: TGTGCCAGCAGTCTCTTTAACACCGGGGAGCTGTTTTTT. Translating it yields CASSLFNTGELFF.

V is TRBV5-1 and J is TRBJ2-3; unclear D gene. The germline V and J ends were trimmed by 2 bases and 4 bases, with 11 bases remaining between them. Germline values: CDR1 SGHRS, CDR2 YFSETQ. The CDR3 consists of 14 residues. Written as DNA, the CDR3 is TGCGCCAGCAGCTTTCAAGCCCTCTCAGATACGCAGTATTTT. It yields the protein CASSFQALSDTQYF.

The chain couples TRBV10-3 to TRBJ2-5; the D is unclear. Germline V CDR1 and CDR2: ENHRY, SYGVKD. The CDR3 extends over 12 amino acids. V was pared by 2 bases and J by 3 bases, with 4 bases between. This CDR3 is CAISEPKETQYF. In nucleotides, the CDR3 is TGTGCCATCAGTGAGCCTAAAGAGACCCAGTACTTC.

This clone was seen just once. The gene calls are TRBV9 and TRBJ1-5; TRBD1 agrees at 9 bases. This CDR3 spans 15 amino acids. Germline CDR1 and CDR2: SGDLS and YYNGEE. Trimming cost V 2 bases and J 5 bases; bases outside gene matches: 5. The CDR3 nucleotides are TGTGCCAGCAGCGTGACCGGACAGGGGCATCAGCCCCAGCATTTT. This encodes CASSVTGQGHQPQHF.

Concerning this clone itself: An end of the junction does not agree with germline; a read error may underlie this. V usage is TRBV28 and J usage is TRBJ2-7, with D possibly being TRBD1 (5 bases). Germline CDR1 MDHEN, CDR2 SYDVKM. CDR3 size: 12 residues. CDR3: CASSYGRAPHTF. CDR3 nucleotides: TGTGCCAGCAGTTATGGCAGGGCCCCCCATACTTTC.

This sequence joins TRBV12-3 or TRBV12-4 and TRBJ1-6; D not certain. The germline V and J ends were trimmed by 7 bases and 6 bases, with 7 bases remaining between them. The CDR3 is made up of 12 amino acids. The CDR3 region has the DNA TGTGCCAGCACGTTCGGTAATTCACCCCTCCACTTT. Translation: CASTFGNSPLHF.

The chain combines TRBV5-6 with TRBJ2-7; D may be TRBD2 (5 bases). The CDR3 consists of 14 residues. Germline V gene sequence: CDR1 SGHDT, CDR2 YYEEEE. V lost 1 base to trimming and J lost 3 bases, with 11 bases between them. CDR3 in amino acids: CASSLRGPGYEQYF. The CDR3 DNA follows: TGTGCCAGCAGCTTGCGAGGGCCAGGCTACGAGCAGTACTTC. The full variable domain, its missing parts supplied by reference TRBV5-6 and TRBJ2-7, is DAGVTQSPTHLIKTRGQQVTLRCSPKSGHDTVSWYQQALGQGPQFIFQYYEEEERQRGNFPDRFSGHQFPNYSSELNVNALLLGDSALYLCASSLRGPGYEQYFGPGTRLTVT.

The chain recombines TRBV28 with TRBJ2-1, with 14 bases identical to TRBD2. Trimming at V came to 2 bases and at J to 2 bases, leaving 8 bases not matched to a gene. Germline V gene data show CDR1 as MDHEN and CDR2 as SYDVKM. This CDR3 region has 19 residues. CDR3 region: CASSLGLAGGPFPYNEQFF. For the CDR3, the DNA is TGTGCCAGCAGTTTAGGACTAGCGGGAGGCCCCTTTCCCTACAATGAGCAGTTCTTC.

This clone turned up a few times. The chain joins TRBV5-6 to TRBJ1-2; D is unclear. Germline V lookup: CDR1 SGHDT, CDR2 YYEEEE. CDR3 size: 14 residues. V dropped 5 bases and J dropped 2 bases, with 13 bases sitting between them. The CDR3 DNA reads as TGTGCCAGCAGTCCCACCCCAGAAAACTATGGCTACACCTTC. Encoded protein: CASSPTPENYGYTF. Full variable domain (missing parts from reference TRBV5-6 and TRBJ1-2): DAGVTQSPTHLIKTRGQQVTLRCSPKSGHDTVSWYQQALGQGPQFIFQYYEEEERQRGNFPDRFSGHQFPNYSSELNVNALLLGDSALYLCASSPTPENYGYTFGSGTRLTVV.

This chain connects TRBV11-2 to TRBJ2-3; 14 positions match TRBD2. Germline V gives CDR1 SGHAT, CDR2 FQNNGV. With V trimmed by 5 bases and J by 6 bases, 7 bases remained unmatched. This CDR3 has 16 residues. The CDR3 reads CASSDGTSGRPDTQYF. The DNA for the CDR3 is TGTGCCAGCAGCGATGGGACTAGCGGGAGACCGGATACGCAGTATTTT.

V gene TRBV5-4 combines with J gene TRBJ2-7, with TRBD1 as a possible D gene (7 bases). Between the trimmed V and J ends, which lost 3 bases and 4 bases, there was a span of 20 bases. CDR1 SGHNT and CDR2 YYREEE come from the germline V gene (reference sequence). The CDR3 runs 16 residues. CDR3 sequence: CASSSPYETGTYEQYF. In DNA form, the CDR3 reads TGTGCCAGCAGCTCACCCTATGAGACAGGGACTTACGAGCAGTACTTC.

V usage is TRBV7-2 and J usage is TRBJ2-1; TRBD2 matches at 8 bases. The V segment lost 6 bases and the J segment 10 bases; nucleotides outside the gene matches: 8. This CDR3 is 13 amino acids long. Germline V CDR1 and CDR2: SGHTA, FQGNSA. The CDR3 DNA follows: TGTGCCAGCAGACTCGGGGGGGATGGGGAGCAGTTCTTC. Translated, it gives CASRLGGDGEQFF.

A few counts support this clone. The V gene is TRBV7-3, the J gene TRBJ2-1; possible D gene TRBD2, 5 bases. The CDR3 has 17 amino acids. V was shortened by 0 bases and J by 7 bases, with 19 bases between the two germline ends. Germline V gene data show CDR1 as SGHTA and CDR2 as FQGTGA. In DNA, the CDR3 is TGTGCCAGCAGCTTAACGAGGGCAGCCTCGGCCAGGAATGAGCAGTTCTTC. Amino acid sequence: CASSLTRAASARNEQFF.

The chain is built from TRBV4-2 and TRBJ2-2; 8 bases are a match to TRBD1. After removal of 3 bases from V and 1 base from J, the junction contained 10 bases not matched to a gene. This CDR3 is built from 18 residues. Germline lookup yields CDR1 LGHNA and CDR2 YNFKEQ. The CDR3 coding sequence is TGTGCCAGCAGCCAGGGTGCCCTGACAGGGGTGAACACCGGGGAGCTGTTTTTT. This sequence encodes CASSQGALTGVNTGELFF.

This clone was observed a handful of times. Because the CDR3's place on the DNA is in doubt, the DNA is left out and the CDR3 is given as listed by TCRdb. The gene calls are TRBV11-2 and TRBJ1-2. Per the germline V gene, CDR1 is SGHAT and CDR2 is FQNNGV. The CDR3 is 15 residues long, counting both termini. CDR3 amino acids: CASSSLWRGSYGYTF.

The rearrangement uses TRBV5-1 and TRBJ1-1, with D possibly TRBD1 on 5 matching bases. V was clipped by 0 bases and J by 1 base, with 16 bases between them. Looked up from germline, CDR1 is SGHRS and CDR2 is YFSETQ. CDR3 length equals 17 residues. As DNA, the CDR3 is TGCGCCAGCAGCTTGGCTACGGGGGGTTGGGCGAACACTGAAGCTTTCTTT. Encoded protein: CASSLATGGWANTEAFF.

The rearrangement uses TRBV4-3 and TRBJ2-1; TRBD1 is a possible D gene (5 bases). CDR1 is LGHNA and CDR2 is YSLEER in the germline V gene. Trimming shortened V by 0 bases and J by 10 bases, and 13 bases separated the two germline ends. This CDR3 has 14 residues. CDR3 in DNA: TGCGCCAGCAGCCAAGAGCCAGGGTTCGGCGAGCAGTTCTTC. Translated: CASSQEPGFGEQFF.

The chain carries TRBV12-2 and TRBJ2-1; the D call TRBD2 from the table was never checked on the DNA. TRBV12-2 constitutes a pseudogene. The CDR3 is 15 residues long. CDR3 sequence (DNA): TGTGCAAGTCGCCTAGGACTTGACTTACAATGTGAGCAGTTCTTC. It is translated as CASRLGLDLQCEQFF.

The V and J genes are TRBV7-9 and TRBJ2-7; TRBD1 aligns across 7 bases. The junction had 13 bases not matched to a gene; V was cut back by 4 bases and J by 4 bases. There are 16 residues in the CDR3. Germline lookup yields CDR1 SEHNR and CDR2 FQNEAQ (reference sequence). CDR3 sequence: CASSSTLRDSPYEQYF. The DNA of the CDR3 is TGTGCCAGCAGCTCAACCCTACGGGACAGTCCTTACGAGCAGTACTTC.

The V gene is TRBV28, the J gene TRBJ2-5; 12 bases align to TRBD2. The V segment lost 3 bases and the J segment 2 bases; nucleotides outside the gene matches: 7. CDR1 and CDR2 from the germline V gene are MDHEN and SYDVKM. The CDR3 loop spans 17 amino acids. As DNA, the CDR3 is TGTGCCAGCAGTTTTACCCGAGGGACTAGCGGGCAAGAGACCCAGTACTTC. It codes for CASSFTRGTSGQETQYF.

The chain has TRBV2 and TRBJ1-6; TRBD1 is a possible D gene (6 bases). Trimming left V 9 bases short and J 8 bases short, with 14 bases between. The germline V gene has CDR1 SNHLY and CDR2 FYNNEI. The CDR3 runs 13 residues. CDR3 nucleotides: TGTGCCAGTTACAGGGTATTGGATTCACCCCTCCACTTT. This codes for CASYRVLDSPLHF.

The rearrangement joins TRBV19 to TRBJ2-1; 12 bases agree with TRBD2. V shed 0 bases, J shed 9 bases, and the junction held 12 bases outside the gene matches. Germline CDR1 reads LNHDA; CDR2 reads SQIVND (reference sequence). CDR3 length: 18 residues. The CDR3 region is CASSIELAGGFWGGEQFF. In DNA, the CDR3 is TGTGCCAGTAGTATAGAACTAGCGGGAGGTTTCTGGGGGGGTGAGCAGTTCTTC.

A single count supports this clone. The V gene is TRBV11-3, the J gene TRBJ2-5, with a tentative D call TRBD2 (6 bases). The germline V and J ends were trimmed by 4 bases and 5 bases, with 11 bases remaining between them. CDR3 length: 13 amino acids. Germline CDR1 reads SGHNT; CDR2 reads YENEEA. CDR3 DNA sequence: TGTGCCAGCAGCTCGGGACTTTCGGAGACCCAGTACTTC. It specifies CASSSGLSETQYF.

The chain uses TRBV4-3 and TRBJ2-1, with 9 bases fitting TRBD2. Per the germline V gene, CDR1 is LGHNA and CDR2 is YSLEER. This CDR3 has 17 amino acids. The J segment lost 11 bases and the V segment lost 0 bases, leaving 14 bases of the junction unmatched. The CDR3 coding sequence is TGCGCCAGCAGCCAAGATCGGAGTCGCGGGGGGGCCGCTAAGCAGTTCTTC. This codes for CASSQDRSRGGAAKQFF.

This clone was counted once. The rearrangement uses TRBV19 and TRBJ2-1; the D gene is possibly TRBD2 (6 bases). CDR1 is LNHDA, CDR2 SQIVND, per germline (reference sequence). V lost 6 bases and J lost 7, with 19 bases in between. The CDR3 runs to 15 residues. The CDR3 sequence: CASSPRDLNRNEQFF. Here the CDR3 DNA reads TGTGCCAGTAGCCCCCGGGACTTAAATCGAAATGAGCAGTTCTTC.

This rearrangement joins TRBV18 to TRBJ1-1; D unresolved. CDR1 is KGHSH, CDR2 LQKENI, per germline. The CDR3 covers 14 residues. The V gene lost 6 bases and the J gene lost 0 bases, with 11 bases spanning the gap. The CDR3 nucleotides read TGTGCCAGCTCGCAGACTTTCATGAACACTGAAGCTTTCTTT. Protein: CASSQTFMNTEAFF.

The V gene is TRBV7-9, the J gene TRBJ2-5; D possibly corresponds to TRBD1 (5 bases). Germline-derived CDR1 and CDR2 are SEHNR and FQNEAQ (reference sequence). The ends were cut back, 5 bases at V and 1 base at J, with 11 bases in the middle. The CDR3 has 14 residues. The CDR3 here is CASSDPDSQETQYF. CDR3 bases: TGTGCCAGCAGCGACCCAGACAGCCAAGAGACCCAGTACTTC. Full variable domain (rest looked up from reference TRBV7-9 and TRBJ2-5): DTGVSQNPRHKITKRGQNVTFRCDPISEHNRLYWYRQTLGQGPEFLTYFQNEAQLEKSRLLSDRFSAERPKGSFSTLEIQRTEQGDSAMYLCASSDPDSQETQYFGPGTRLLVL.